The next 32 T cell receptor beta chains were all read from a single sample in a study of blood T cell repertoires in COVID-19. Clones were read by immunoSEQ multiplex PCR, and TCRdb kept only the in-frame ones, dropping some. Here the sample spans 200,000 to 250,000 clones, approximately 90% being singletons. Sequenced material: peripheral blood. The receptors stem from a man aged 45-65 years with COVID-19, enrolled during active disease.

V and J are TRBV25-1 and TRBJ2-7; D possibly corresponds to TRBD2 (5 bases). CDR3 length: 15 residues. V dropped 3 bases and J dropped 0 bases, with 12 bases sitting between them. CDR1 and CDR2 (germline): MGHDK, SYGVNS. DNA for the CDR3: TGTGCCAGCAGTGACCCGTCGGGGAGCTCCTACGAGCAGTACTTC. It specifies CASSDPSGSSYEQYF.

Details on this clone: The identical CDR3 is also encoded by other nucleotide sequences in the sample. V is TRBV18 and J is TRBJ1-2, with 7 bases lining up with TRBD1. The CDR3 is 14 amino acids. CDR1 is KGHSH and CDR2 is LQKENI in the germline V gene. V shed 3 bases, J shed 0 bases, and the junction held 1 base outside the gene matches. The CDR3 region is CASSPGQANYGYTF. The CDR3 nucleotides read TGTGCCAGCTCACCCGGACAGGCTAACTATGGCTACACCTTC.

The V and J genes are TRBV12-2 and TRBJ2-7; TRBD2 is the table's D call, not checked against the DNA. TRBV12-2 is a known pseudogene. CDR3 length equals 16 residues. The CDR3 DNA reads as TGTGCAAGTCGCTACGGGGTTTGGACTCCCAACTACGAGCAGTACTTC. Its protein is CASRYGVWTPNYEQYF.

The J gene is TRBJ1-1, the V gene TRBV10-3, with 7 nucleotides matching TRBD1. Germline V gives CDR1 ENHRY, CDR2 SYGVKD. V lost 5 bases to trimming and J lost 1 base; unmatched junction nucleotides: 1. This CDR3 region has 13 residues. The CDR3 coding sequence is TGTGCCATCAGTTGGACAGGGAACACTGAAGCTTTCTTT. Translated: CAISWTGNTEAFF.

The chain recombines TRBV19 with TRBJ2-2, with 9 bases matching TRBD2. The CDR3 has 16 residues. V dropped 4 bases and J dropped 3; count of bases not matched to a gene: 6. Per germline, CDR1 LNHDA and CDR2 SQIVND (reference sequence). CDR3 protein: CASSTPLAGYTGELFF. In DNA form, the CDR3 reads TGTGCCAGTAGTACACCTCTAGCGGGGTACACCGGGGAGCTGTTTTTT.

The gene calls are TRBV6-1 and TRBJ1-2; 11 bases line up with TRBD1. Germline V gives CDR1 MNHNS, CDR2 SASEGT. With V trimmed by 2 bases and J by 4 bases, 12 bases remained unmatched. CDR3 length equals 18 residues. CDR3 in amino acids: CASSEWGTGGFSVYGYTF. CDR3 sequence (DNA): TGTGCCAGCAGTGAATGGGGGACAGGGGGATTCAGTGTCTATGGCTACACCTTC.

The V and J genes are TRBV28 and TRBJ1-2; 8 bases match TRBD1. From germline, CDR1 is MDHEN and CDR2 SYDVKM. Unmatched junction bases numbered 8, after V lost 6 bases and J lost 5 bases. The CDR3 runs to 14 residues. DNA for the CDR3: TGTGCCAGCAGCTCAGGGGGCGCCTATTATGGCTACACCTTC. Its translation: CASSSGGAYYGYTF.

This clone was picked up a small number of times. The chain links TRBV5-1 to TRBJ1-4; 7 positions match TRBD1. With V trimmed by 4 bases and J by 0 bases, 3 bases remained unmatched. This CDR3 region has 15 residues. Germline loops: CDR1 SGHRS, CDR2 YFSETQ. The CDR3 DNA reads TGCGCCAGCAGCGATGGGACAGCAACTAATGAAAAACTGTTTTTT. This codes for CASSDGTATNEKLFF.

The rearrangement uses TRBV5-6 and TRBJ1-1; the D gene is possibly TRBD1 (6 bases). Between the trimmed V and J ends, which lost 3 bases and 0 bases, there was a span of 15 bases. The CDR3 contains 16 residues. Germline V CDR1 and CDR2: SGHDT, YYEEEE. CDR3 bases: TGTGCCAGCAGCTCAGGGGTTTGGTCCATGAACACTGAAGCTTTCTTT. Protein product: CASSSGVWSMNTEAFF.

Of note for this clone: Different DNA sequences within this sample yield the same CDR3. V is TRBV18 and J is TRBJ1-1, with 11 bases lining up with TRBD1. With V trimmed by 6 bases and J by 5 bases, 2 bases remained unmatched. The length of the CDR3 is 13 residues. Germline CDR1 reads KGHSH; CDR2 reads LQKENI. As DNA, the CDR3 is TGTGCCAGCTCCGGGACAGGGGGGACTGAAGCTTTCTTT. It encodes CASSGTGGTEAFF. Together with reference TRBV18 and TRBJ1-1, the CDR3 gives the full variable domain: NAGVMQNPRHLVRRRGQEARLRCSPMKGHSHVYWYRQLPEEGLKFMVYLQKENIIDESGMPKERFSAEFPKEGPSILRIQQVVRGDSAAYFCASSGTGGTEAFFGQGTRLTVV.

The gene calls are TRBV7-6 and TRBJ1-5; D unclear. The CDR3 length is 14 residues. Per germline, CDR1 SGHVS and CDR2 FNYEAQ. Trimming cost V 1 base and J 5 bases, with 9 bases left between them. The CDR3 spells CASSLGAGDQPQHF. The DNA of the CDR3 is TGTGCCAGCAGCTTAGGGGCAGGCGATCAGCCCCAGCATTTT. Full variable domain (remainder filled in from reference TRBV7-6 and TRBJ1-5): GAGVSQSPRYKVTKRGQDVALRCDPISGHVSLYWYRQALGQGPEFLTYFNYEAQQDKSGLPNDRFSAERPEGSISTLTIQRTEQRDSAMYRCASSLGAGDQPQHFGDGTRLSIL.

In its sample, this clone was seen once. V is TRBV7-3 and J is TRBJ1-3; D perhaps matches TRBD1 (5 bases). The CDR3 consists of 14 residues. The V end was cut by 6 bases, the J end by 0 bases, with 9 bases between. Looked up from germline, CDR1 is SGHTA and CDR2 is FQGTGA. CDR3 sequence (DNA): TGTGCCAGCAGTTTTACAGGCTCTGGAAACACCATATATTTT. Translation: CASSFTGSGNTIYF.

This chain joins TRBV19 and TRBJ2-2; 8 nucleotides match TRBD2. The CDR3 covers 19 residues. CDR1 LNHDA and CDR2 SQIVND come from the germline V gene (reference sequence). V lost 6 bases, J lost 4 bases, and 19 bases stayed unmatched. CDR3 sequence: CASSPSHTPAGVGTGELFF. DNA of the CDR3: TGTGCCAGTAGCCCTTCCCATACCCCAGCGGGGGTTGGCACCGGGGAGCTGTTTTTT.

V gene TRBV5-1 combines with J gene TRBJ2-7, with D possibly being TRBD2 (6 bases). The V end lost 0 bases, the J end lost 2 bases, and 12 bases lay between the germline ends. CDR3 length: 15 residues. Germline V lookup: CDR1 SGHRS, CDR2 YFSETQ. The CDR3 DNA reads TGCGCCAGCAGCTTGGCCGCGGGGATCACCTACGAGCAGTACTTC. Translated: CASSLAAGITYEQYF. Complete variable domain (other parts from reference TRBV5-1 and TRBJ2-7): KAGVTQTPRYLIKTRGQQVTLSCSPISGHRSVSWYQQTPGQGLQFLFEYFSETQRNKGNFPGRFSGRQFSNSRSEMNVSTLELGDSALYLCASSLAAGITYEQYFGPGTRLTVT.

A remark on this clone: Other nucleotide sequences in the sample specify the same CDR3. The V call is TRBV7-9, the J call TRBJ1-1; tentatively, D is TRBD1 (6 bases). Trimming took 5 bases from V and 3 from J, leaving 10 bases between them. CDR1 and CDR2 (germline): SEHNR, FQNEAQ (reference sequence). The CDR3 runs 13 residues. The CDR3 protein is CASSLQGDTEAFF. DNA of the CDR3: TGTGCCAGCAGCCTACAGGGAGACACTGAAGCTTTCTTT.

The chain employs TRBV6-5 and TRBJ1-2; 8 positions agree with TRBD1. Losses at the gene ends were 6 bases for V and 4 bases for J; bases not matched to a gene: 7. The CDR3 is 14 amino acids. In germline, CDR1 is MNHEY, CDR2 SVGAGI. The CDR3 DNA sequence: TGTGCCAGCAGAAAACAGGGGGTTGCCTATGGCTACACCTTC. Its protein product is CASRKQGVAYGYTF.

This clone showed up just once. The V call is TRBV5-1, the J call TRBJ2-1, with 7 bases aligning to TRBD2. CDR1 is SGHRS and CDR2 is YFSETQ in the germline V gene. The junction had 4 bases not matched to a gene; V was cut back by 4 bases and J by 0 bases. The CDR3 length is 15 residues. DNA of the CDR3: TGCGCCAGCAGCGCTAGCGGAAACTCCTACAATGAGCAGTTCTTC. Translating it yields CASSASGNSYNEQFF.

The chain uses TRBV11-2 and TRBJ1-1; TRBD1 matches 7 bases. J was trimmed by 6 bases and V by 5 bases; bases with no gene match: 9. This CDR3 has 14 residues. CDR1 and CDR2 (germline): SGHAT, FQNNGV. The CDR3 region has the DNA TGTGCCAGCAGCCCGGGACAGTTTGGGGCTGAAGCTTTCTTT. Residues: CASSPGQFGAEAFF.

The V and J genes are TRBV6-4 and TRBJ2-2, with 13 bases identical to TRBD2. Trimming took 4 bases from V and 4 from J; bases not matched to a gene: 9. This CDR3 has 18 amino acids. The V gene's germline CDR1 is MRHNA and CDR2 SNTAGT. The chain's CDR3 is CASSARTSGGSSTGELFF. The CDR3 bases are TGTGCCAGCAGTGCGCGGACTAGCGGGGGTTCGAGCACCGGGGAGCTGTTTTTT.

The chain carries TRBV3-1 (or the pseudogene TRBV3-2) and TRBJ1-4; 7 bases fit TRBD1. This CDR3 has 14 amino acids. The ends lost 4 bases at V and 8 bases at J; junction bases unmatched: 7. From germline, CDR1 is LGHDT and CDR2 YNNKEL (reference sequence). The CDR3 nucleotides are TGTGCCAGCAGCCCTACAGGGGTTGGCGAAAAACTGTTTTTT. Translated: CASSPTGVGEKLFF.

This chain joins TRBV10-3 and TRBJ1-1; a possible D gene is TRBD1 (5 bases). V was shortened by 1 base and J by 1 base, with 7 bases between the two germline ends. The germline V gene has CDR1 ENHRY and CDR2 SYGVKD. The CDR3 extends over 14 amino acids. DNA for the CDR3: TGTGCCATCAGTGAGTTCAGGGAGAACACTGAAGCTTTCTTT. This sequence encodes CAISEFRENTEAFF.

V is TRBV28 and J is TRBJ1-2, with 8 bases that match TRBD1. The CDR3 extends over 17 amino acids. V shed 2 bases and J 4 bases; nucleotides not matched to a gene: 12. Germline values: CDR1 MDHEN, CDR2 SYDVKM. CDR3: CASSLKIPRGRGYGYTF. The CDR3 region has the DNA TGTGCCAGCAGTTTAAAAATCCCCAGGGGGCGCGGCTATGGCTACACCTTC.

V is TRBV6-6 and J is TRBJ2-1; 8 bases agree with TRBD2. Looked up from germline, CDR1 is MNHNY and CDR2 is SVGAGI (reference sequence). Trimming removed 6 bases from V and 9 bases from J; junction bases left unmatched: 16. This CDR3 is 16 amino acids long. The CDR3 DNA is TGTGCCAGCAGCCGAAGCGGGCTAGCGGGTGGAGGTGAGCAGTTCTTC. This codes for CASSRSGLAGGGEQFF.

With respect to this clone: A read error may account for a junction end that differs from germline. This sequence joins TRBV19 and TRBJ2-1; tentative D call: TRBD2 (6 bases). CDR1 and CDR2 from the germline V gene are LNHDA and SQIVND (reference sequence). The CDR3 runs to 16 residues. CDR3 residues: CASSIWGGLSYNEQFF. DNA of the CDR3: TGTGCCAGCAGTATATGGGGAGGTCTTAGCTACAATGAGCAGTTCTTC.

The chain recombines TRBV29-1 with TRBJ2-4; a possible D gene is TRBD1 (6 bases). The CDR3 is 12 residues long. V lost 4 bases and J lost 12, with 16 bases in between. Germline CDR1 is SQVTM and CDR2 is ANQGSEA. DNA of the CDR3: TGCAGCGTTGGCATAGACAGGCGGCGTCAGTACTTC. Its protein is CSVGIDRRRQYF.

This clone was detected once. This chain joins TRBV18 and TRBJ2-3; TRBD2 matches 8 bases. Germline CDR1 and CDR2: KGHSH and LQKENI. This CDR3 comprises 16 residues. J lost 1 base, V lost 1 base, and 4 bases had no gene match. DNA for the CDR3: TGTGCCAGCTCACCACGGAGCGGGAGAGGCACAGATACGCAGTATTTT. Translating it yields CASSPRSGRGTDTQYF.

This CDR3 is CASSLQGGRNNSPLHF. The CDR3 DNA reads TGTGCCAGCAGTCTCCAGGGGGGTAGGAATAATTCACCCCTCCACTTT. The V gene is TRBV27, the J gene TRBJ1-6; 7 bases align to TRBD1. The V gene's germline CDR1 is MNHEY and CDR2 SMNVEV (reference sequence). The CDR3 is 16 residues long. Trimming cost V 5 bases and J 5 bases; bases outside gene matches: 9.

The rearrangement uses TRBV7-9 and TRBJ2-6; 10 bases line up with TRBD1. The CDR3 covers 18 residues. Germline values: CDR1 SEHNR, CDR2 FQNEAQ (reference sequence). V lost 5 bases, J lost 0 bases, and 7 bases stayed unmatched. The CDR3 loop is CASSQRTGGGSGANVLTF. CDR3 nucleotide sequence: TGTGCCAGCAGCCAACGGACAGGGGGTGGCTCTGGGGCCAACGTCCTGACTTTC.

This clone came up a few times. The CDR3 DNA reads as TGTGCCAGCAGCCCGACAGGGGGCTACAATGAGCAGTTCTTC. Translated, it gives CASSPTGGYNEQFF. The J gene is TRBJ2-1, the V gene TRBV11-3, with 9 bases that match TRBD1. V dropped 5 bases and J dropped 3; count of bases not matched to a gene: 2. This CDR3 has 14 amino acids. Germline CDR1 SGHNT, CDR2 YENEEA.

The V call is TRBV7-9, the J call TRBJ1-2; D is unresolved. Deletions cut 1 base from V and 3 bases from J, with 12 bases between. The germline gives CDR1 SEHNR, CDR2 FQNEAQ (reference sequence). The CDR3 has 15 amino acids. Written as DNA, the CDR3 is TGTGCCAGCAGCTTAGGAGGGATCGGATACTATGGCTACACCTTC. Translation gives CASSLGGIGYYGYTF.

J is TRBJ1-5 and V is TRBV12-5; perhaps TRBD1 as D (6 bases). This CDR3 is built from 15 residues. Deletions cut 5 bases from V and 1 base from J, with 12 bases between. Germline V CDR1 and CDR2: LGHNT, FRNRAP. In DNA form, the CDR3 reads TGTGCTAGTGGTCCAACAGGGTTGAGCAATCAGCCCCAGCATTTT. Translation gives CASGPTGLSNQPQHF.

As for this clone: A read error may account for a junction end that differs from germline. The J gene is TRBJ2-2, the V gene TRBV7-7, with no clear D. Germline V gene lookup returns CDR1 SSHAT and CDR2 FNYEAQ (reference sequence). This CDR3 is 14 amino acids long. This chain's CDR3 is CASSLESGSGELFF. DNA for the CDR3: TGTGCTAGCAGCTTAGAGTCCGGGTCCGGGGAGCTGTTTTTT.